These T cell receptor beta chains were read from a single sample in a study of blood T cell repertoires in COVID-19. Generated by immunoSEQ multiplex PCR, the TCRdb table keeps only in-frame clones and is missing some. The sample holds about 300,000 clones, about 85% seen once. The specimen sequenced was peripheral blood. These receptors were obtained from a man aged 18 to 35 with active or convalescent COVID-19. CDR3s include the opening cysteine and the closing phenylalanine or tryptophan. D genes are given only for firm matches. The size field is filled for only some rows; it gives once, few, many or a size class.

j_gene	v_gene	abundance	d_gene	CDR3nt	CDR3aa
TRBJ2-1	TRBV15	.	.	TGTGCCACCAGCAGAGATCGGCAGGGATATACACAACAGTTCTTC	CATSRDRQGYTQQFF
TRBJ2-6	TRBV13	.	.	TGTGCCAGCAGCTTAAGGCAGGGAAACTCTGGGGCCAACGTCCTGACTTTC	CASSLRQGNSGANVLTF
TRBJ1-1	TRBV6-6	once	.	TGTGCCAGCAGTTACTCGATAACAGTCATGAACACTGAAGCTTTCTTT	CASSYSITVMNTEAFF
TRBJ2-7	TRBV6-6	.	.	TGTGCCATCACCCCCGGGACATCTACTGGAGAGCAGTACTTC	CAITPGTSTGEQYF
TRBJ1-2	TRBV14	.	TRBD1	TGTGCCAGCAGCCAAGAGTTTATGGAGGGACAGCGAAACTATGGCTACACCTTC	CASSQEFMEGQRNYGYTF
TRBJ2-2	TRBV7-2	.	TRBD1	TGTGCCAGCAGCTTAAGGGGCGGGACAGGGTACACCGGGGAGCTGTTTTTT	CASSLRGGTGYTGELFF
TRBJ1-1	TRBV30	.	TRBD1	TGTGCCTGGAGTCGAACAGGGGGCGATCACACTGAAGCTTTCTTT	CAWSRTGGDHTEAFF
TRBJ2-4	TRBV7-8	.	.	TGTGCCAGCAGCTTACCCCTCCGCCTAGACGCCAAAAACATTCAGTACTTC	CASSLPLRLDAKNIQYF
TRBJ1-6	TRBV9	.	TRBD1	TGTGCCAGCAGCCCAACAGGGGCGGGCTCACCCCTCCACTTT	CASSPTGAGSPLHF
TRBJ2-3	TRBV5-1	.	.	TGCGCCAGCAATTCCGGGAGAAACACAGATACGCAGTATTTT	CASNSGRNTDTQYF
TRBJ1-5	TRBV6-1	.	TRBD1	TGTGCCAGCAGTGAATTTGACAGGGGGGATCAGCCCCAGCATTTT	CASSEFDRGDQPQHF
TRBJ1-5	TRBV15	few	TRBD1	TGTGCCACCAGCAAGGACAGGTTTAGTAATCAGCCCCAGCATTTT	CATSKDRFSNQPQHF
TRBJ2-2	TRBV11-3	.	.	TGTGCCAGCAGCTTTACGGACACCGGGGAGCTGTTTTTT	CASSFTDTGELFF
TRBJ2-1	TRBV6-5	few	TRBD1	TGTGCCAGCAGGGATCACAGGGGCGGCGAGCAGTTCTTC	CASRDHRGGEQFF
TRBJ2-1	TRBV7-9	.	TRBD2	TGTGCCCCACCACCCACTAGCGACTGCCAAGAGCAGTTCTTC	CAPPPTSDCQEQFF
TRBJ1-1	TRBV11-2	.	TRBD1	TGTGCCAGCAGATACAGGGGATTTGAAGCTTTCTTT	CASRYRGFEAFF
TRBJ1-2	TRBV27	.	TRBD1	TGTGCCAGCGGGAAACAGGGGGCGCCCGATGGCTACACCTTC	CASGKQGAPDGYTF
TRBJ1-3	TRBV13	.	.	TGTGCCAGCAGTGGAGGGGTGATCTCTGGAAACACCATATATTTT	CASSGGVISGNTIYF
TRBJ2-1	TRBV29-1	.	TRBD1	TGCAGCGTTGAAGGGACAGGGGGCGCTTTGTCCTACAATGAGCAGTTCTTC	CSVEGTGGALSYNEQFF
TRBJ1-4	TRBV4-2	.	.	TGTGCCAGCAGCCAAGGTTATTCAGGGGCAGGAGAAAAACTGTTTTTT	CASSQGYSGAGEKLFF
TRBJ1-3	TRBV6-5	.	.	TGTGCCAGCAACCACGGGACATACTCTGGAAACACCATATATTTT	CASNHGTYSGNTIYF
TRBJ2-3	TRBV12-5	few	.	TGTGCTAGTGGTTTGGTAAATTCTGGGGGCGGGGGAGATACGCAGTATTTT	CASGLVNSGGGGDTQYF
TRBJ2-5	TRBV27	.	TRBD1	TGTGCCAGCAGCAGCGGGACAGGGGCCCCGGGGACCCAGTACTTC	CASSSGTGAPGTQYF
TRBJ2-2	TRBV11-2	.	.	TGTGCCAGCAGCTTATCTGGCGGGACAGCAAACACCGGGGAGCTGTTTTTT	CASSLSGGTANTGELFF
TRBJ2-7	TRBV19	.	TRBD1	TGTGCCAGTAGCCCCGGGACAGACTACGAGCAGTACTTC	CASSPGTDYEQYF
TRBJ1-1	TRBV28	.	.	TGTGCCAGCAGTTTACGTAGCGGGCTGATTAGCACCGAAGCTTTCTTT	CASSLRSGLISTEAFF
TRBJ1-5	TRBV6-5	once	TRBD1	TGTGCCAGCAGGGCTAGGGGGCTGGGTCAGCCCCAGCATTTT	CASRARGLGQPQHF
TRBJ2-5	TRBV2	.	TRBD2	TGTGCCAGCACCATACTAGCGGGGGGCCAAACGGAGACCCAGTACTTC	CASTILAGGQTETQYF
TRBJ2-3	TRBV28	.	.	TGTGCCAGCAGTTTTAGGGCAGGGCCCACAGATACGCAGTATTTT	CASSFRAGPTDTQYF
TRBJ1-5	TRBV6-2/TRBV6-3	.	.	TGTGCCAGCAGTCAAACAGGGTTGTGGAGCAATCAGCCCCAGCATTTT	CASSQTGLWSNQPQHF
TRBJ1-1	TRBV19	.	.	TGTGCCAGTAGTATCTATGCTCAGACTGGGGCTTTCTTT	CASSIYAQTGAFF
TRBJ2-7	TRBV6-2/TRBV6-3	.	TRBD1	TGTGCCAGCAGCGGGTTGACAGGGATCCACGAGCAGTACTTC	CASSGLTGIHEQYF
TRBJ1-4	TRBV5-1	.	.	TGCGCCAGCAGCTACAGACAGCCTAATGAAAAACTGTTTTTT	CASSYRQPNEKLFF
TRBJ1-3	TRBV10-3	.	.	TGTGCCATCAGTGGAGCCTCTGGAAACACCATATATTTT	CAISGASGNTIYF
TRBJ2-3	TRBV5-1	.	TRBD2	TGCGCCAGCAGCCAGAGCGGGACTAGCACAGATACGCAGTATTTT	CASSQSGTSTDTQYF
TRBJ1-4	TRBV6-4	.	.	TGTGCCAGCAGTCAATCTCAGGGTACAACTAATGAAAAACTGTTTTTT	CASSQSQGTTNEKLFF
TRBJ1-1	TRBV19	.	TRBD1	TGTGCCAGTAGTAATCCGCGGGACAGTTCAGCGAACACTGAAGCTTTCTTT	CASSNPRDSSANTEAFF
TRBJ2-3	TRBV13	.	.	TGTGCCAGCAGCTTGCGGGGGCCTCCGGATACGCAGTATTTT	CASSLRGPPDTQYF
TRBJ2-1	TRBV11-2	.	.	TGTGCCAGCAGCTTAGTCCGTGAGTCCAATGAGCAGTTCTTC	CASSLVRESNEQFF
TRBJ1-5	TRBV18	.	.	TGTGCCAGCTCACCAGACCAGGGTAAGAATCAGCCCCAGCATTTT	CASSPDQGKNQPQHF
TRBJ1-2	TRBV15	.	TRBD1	TGTGCCACCAGCAGAGATCGGGACAGTTCTTATGGCTACACCTTC	CATSRDRDSSYGYTF
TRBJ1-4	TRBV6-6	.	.	TGTGCCAGCAGTTACGGTGGGACTAGAGAAAAACTGTTTTTT	CASSYGGTREKLFF
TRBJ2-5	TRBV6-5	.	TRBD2	TGTGCCAGCAGGCGACTAGCGGGGGGCCAAGAGACCCAGTACTTC	CASRRLAGGQETQYF
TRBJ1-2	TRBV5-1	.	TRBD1	TGCGCCAGCAGCTCGACGACAGGGGGCGCGTATGGCTACACCTTC	CASSSTTGGAYGYTF
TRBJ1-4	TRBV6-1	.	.	TGTGCCAGCAGTGAAGCATTGGGCAACACTAATGAAAAACTGTTTTTT	CASSEALGNTNEKLFF
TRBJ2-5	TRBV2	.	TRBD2	TGTGCCAGCAGAGGACTAGTAAGGGAGACCCAGTACTTC	CASRGLVRETQYF